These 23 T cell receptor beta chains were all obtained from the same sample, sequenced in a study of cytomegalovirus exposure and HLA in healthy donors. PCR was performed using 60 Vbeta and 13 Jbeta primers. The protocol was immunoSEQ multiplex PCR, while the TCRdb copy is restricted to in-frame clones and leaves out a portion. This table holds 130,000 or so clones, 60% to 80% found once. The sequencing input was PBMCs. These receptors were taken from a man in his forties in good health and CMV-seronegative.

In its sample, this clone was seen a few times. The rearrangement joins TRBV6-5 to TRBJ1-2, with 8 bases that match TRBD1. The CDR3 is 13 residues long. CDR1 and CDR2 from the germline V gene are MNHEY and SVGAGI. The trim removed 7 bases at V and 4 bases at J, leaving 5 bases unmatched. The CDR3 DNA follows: TGTGCCAGCACGACAGGGGATAGCTATGGCTACACCTTC. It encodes CASTTGDSYGYTF.

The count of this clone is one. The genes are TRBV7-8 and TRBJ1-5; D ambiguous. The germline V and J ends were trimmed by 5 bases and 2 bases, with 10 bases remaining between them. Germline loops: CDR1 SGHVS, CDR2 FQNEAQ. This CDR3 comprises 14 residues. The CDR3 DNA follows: TGTGCCAGCAGCCCATCAGAGGGCAATCAGCCCCAGCATTTT. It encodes CASSPSEGNQPQHF.

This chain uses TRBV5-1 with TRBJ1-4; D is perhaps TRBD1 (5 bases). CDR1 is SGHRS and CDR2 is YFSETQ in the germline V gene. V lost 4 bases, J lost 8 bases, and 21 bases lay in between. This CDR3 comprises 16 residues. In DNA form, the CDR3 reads TGCGCCAGCAGCAACTCTGCTACAGGTCGCGTGGAAAAACTGTTTTTT. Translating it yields CASSNSATGRVEKLFF.

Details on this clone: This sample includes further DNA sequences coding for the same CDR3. The CDR3 protein is CASSPSGGQETQYF. The CDR3 nucleotides read TGTGCCAGCTCACCATCTGGCGGGCAAGAGACCCAGTACTTC. The V call is TRBV18, the J call TRBJ2-5, with a tentative D call TRBD2 (5 bases). The CDR3 spans 14 residues. The V end was cut by 2 bases, the J end by 2 bases, with 9 bases between. The germline gives CDR1 KGHSH, CDR2 LQKENI. Filled out from reference TRBV18 and TRBJ2-5, the complete variable domain reads NAGVMQNPRHLVRRRGQEARLRCSPMKGHSHVYWYRQLPEEGLKFMVYLQKENIIDESGMPKERFSAEFPKEGPSILRIQQVVRGDSAAYFCASSPSGGQETQYFGPGTRLLVL.

Here the CDR3 DNA reads TGTGCCTGGAGTCCGGGACAGCTAAACATTCAGTACTTC. Its translation: CAWSPGQLNIQYF. The chain carries TRBV30 and TRBJ2-4, with 7 bases identical to TRBD1. Germline values: CDR1 GTSNPN, CDR2 SVGIG (reference sequence). The V and J ends lost 2 bases and 6 bases, in that order; junction bases with no gene match: 4. This CDR3 has 13 amino acids.

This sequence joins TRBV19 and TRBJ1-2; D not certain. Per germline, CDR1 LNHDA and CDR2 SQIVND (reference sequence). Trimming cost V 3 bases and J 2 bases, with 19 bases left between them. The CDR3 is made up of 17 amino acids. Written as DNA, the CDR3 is TGTGCCAGTAGTATCCGTACCACAGAAACCTACAACTATGGCTACACCTTC. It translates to CASSIRTTETYNYGYTF.

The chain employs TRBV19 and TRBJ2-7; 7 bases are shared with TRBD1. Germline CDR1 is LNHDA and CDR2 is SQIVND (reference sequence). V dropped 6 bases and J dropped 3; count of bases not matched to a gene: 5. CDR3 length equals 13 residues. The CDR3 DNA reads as TGTGCCAGTAGAGGACAGGAGCACTACGAGCAGTACTTC. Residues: CASRGQEHYEQYF.

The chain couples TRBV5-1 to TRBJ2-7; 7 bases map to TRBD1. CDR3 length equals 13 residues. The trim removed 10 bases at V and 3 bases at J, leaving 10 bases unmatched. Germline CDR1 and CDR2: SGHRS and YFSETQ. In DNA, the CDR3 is TGCGCCTCCGGGACAGAGTTATACTACGAGCAGTACTTC. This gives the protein CASGTELYYEQYF.

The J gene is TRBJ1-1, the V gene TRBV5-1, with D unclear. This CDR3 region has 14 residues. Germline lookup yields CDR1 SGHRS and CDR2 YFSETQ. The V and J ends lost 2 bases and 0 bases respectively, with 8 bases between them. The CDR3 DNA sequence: TGCGCCAGCAGCTTACGACAACTGAACACTGAAGCTTTCTTT. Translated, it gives CASSLRQLNTEAFF.

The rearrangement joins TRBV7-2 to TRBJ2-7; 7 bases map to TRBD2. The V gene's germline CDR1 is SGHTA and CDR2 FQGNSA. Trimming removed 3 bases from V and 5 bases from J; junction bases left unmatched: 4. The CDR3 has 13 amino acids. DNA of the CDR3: TGTGCCAGCAGCTTCTCCGGGACTAACGAGCAGTACTTC. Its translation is CASSFSGTNEQYF. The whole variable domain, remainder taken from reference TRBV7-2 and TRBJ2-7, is GAGVSQSPSNKVTEKGKDVELRCDPISGHTALYWYRQSLGQGLEFLIYFQGNSAPDKSGLPSDRFSAERTGGSVSTLTIQRTQQEDSAVYLCASSFSGTNEQYFGPGTRLTVT.

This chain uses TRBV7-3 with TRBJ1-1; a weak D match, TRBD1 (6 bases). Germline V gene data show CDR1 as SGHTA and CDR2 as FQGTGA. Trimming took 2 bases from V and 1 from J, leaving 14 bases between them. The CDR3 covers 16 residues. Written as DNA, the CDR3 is TGTGCCAGCAGCTTATCGCGGACAGCAAAGAACACTGAAGCTTTCTTT. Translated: CASSLSRTAKNTEAFF.

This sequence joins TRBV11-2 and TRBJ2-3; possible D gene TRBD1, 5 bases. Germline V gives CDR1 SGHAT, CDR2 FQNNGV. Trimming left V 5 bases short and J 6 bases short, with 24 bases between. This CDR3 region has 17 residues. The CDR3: CASSLQSPRGLVDTQYF. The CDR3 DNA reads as TGTGCCAGCAGCCTACAATCGCCTAGGGGCCTCGTGGATACGCAGTATTTT.

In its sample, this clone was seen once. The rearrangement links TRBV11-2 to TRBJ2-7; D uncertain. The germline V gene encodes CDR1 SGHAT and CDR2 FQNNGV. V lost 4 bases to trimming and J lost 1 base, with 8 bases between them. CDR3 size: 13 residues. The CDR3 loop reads CASSYSSSYEQYF. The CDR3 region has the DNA TGTGCCAGCAGCTACAGCTCATCCTACGAGCAGTACTTC.

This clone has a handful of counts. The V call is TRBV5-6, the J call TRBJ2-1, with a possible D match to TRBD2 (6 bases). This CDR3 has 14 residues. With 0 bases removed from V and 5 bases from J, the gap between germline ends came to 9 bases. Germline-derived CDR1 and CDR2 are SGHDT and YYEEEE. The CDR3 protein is CASSLVGTHNEQFF. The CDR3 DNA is TGTGCCAGCAGCTTGGTGGGGACTCACAATGAGCAGTTCTTC.

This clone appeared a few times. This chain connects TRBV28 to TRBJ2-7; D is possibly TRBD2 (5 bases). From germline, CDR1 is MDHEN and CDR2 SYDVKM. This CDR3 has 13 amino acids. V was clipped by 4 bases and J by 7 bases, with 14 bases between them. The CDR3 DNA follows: TGTGCCAGCAGTTCCGGACTGCCGGGGGAGCAGTACTTC. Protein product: CASSSGLPGEQYF.

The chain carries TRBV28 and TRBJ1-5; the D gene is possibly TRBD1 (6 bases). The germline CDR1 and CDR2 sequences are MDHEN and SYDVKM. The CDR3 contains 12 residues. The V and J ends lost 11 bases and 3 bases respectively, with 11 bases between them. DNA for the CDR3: TGTGCCGGTAGACAGGCCAATCAGCCCCAGCATTTT. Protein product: CAGRQANQPQHF.

The DNA of the CDR3 is TGTGCCAGTAGTTCGGGACTAGCGGGGGCCAACTACGAGCAGTACTTC. It encodes CASSSGLAGANYEQYF. The chain joins TRBV19 to TRBJ2-7; 14 nucleotides agree with TRBD2. CDR1 and CDR2 from the germline V gene are LNHDA and SQIVND (reference sequence). CDR3 length: 16 residues. The V and J ends lost 5 bases and 3 bases, in that order; junction bases with no gene match: 6.

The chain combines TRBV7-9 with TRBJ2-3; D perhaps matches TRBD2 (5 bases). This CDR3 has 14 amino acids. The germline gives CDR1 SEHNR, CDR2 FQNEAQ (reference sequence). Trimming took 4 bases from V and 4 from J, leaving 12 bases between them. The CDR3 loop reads CASSSGVRADTQYF. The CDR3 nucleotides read TGTGCCAGCAGCTCCGGGGTTAGGGCAGATACGCAGTATTTT. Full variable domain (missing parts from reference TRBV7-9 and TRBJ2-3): DTGVSQNPRHKITKRGQNVTFRCDPISEHNRLYWYRQTLGQGPEFLTYFQNEAQLEKSRLLSDRFSAERPKGSFSTLEIQRTEQGDSAMYLCASSSGVRADTQYFGPGTRLTVL.

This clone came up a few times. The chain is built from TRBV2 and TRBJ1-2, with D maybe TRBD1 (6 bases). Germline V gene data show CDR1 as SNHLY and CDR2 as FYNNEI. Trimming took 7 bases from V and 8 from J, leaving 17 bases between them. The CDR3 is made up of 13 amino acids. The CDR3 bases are TGTGCCAGCATTAGACAGGTTCGAGGGGGCTACACCTTC. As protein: CASIRQVRGGYTF.

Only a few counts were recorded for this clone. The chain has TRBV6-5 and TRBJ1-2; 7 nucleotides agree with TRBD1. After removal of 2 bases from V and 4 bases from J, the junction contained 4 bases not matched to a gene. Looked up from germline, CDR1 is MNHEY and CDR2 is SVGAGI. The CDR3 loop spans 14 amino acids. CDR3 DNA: TGTGCCAGCAGTTACCGAGGACAGGTCTATGGCTACACCTTC. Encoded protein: CASSYRGQVYGYTF.

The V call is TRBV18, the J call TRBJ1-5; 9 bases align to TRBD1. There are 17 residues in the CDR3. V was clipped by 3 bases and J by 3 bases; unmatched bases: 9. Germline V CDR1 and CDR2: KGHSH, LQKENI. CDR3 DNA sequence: TGTGCCAGCTCACCCTCAGACAGGGGGGAAGCCAATCAGCCCCAGCATTTT. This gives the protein CASSPSDRGEANQPQHF.

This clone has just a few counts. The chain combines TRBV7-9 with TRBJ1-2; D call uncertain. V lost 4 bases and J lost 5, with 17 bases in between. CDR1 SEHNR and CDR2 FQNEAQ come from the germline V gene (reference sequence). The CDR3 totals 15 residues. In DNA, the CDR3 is TGTGCCAGCAGCTCGCCCCGAGAAACGAGATATGGCTACACCTTC. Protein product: CASSSPRETRYGYTF. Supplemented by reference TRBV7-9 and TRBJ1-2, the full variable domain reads DTGVSQNPRHKITKRGQNVTFRCDPISEHNRLYWYRQTLGQGPEFLTYFQNEAQLEKSRLLSDRFSAERPKGSFSTLEIQRTEQGDSAMYLCASSSPRETRYGYTFGSGTRLTVV.

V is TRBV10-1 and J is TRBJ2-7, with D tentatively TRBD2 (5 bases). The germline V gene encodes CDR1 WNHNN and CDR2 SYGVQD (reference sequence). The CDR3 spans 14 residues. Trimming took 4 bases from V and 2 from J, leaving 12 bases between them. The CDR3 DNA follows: TGCGCCAGCAGTGGGCGTACTAGGACCTACGAGCAGTACTTC. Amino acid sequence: CASSGRTRTYEQYF.